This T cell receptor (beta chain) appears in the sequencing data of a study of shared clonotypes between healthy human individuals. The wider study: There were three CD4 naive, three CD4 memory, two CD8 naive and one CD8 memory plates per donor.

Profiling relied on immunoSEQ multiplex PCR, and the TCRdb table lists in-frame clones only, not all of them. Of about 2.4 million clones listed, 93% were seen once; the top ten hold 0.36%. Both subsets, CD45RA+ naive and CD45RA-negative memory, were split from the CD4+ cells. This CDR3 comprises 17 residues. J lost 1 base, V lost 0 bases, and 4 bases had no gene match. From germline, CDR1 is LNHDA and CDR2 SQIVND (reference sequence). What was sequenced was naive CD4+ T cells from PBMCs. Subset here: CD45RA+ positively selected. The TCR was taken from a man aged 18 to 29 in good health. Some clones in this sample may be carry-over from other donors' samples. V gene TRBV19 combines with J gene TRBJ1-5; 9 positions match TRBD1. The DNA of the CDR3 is TGTGCCAGTAGTATAGATGACAGGGGGATGAGCAATCAGCCCCAGCATTTT. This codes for CASSIDDRGMSNQPQHF.